A single sample is the source of the 14 T cell receptor beta chains below, sequenced in a study of siplizumab effects on memory and regulatory T cells. The data were produced by immunoSEQ multiplex PCR, yet TCRdb's version contains in-frame clones alone and is incomplete. The sample comprises fewer than 100,000 clones, more than 85% of which are singletons, and around 18% rests with the top ten. Sequencing was performed on CD8+ T cells sorted from blood. The source of these receptors is a human donor in good health.

This chain connects TRBV5-6 to TRBJ2-7, with D hard to call. The germline gives CDR1 SGHDT, CDR2 YYEEEE. CDR3 size: 15 residues. V dropped 0 bases and J dropped 0 bases, with 10 bases sitting between them. CDR3 in DNA: TGTGCCAGCAGCTTGGTTGGTACGAGCTCCTACGAGCAGTACTTC. This codes for CASSLVGTSSYEQYF.

The chain couples TRBV5-1 to TRBJ1-1; possible D gene TRBD1, 5 bases. With 1 base removed from V and 2 bases from J, the gap between germline ends came to 12 bases. Germline V CDR1 and CDR2: SGHRS, YFSETQ. The CDR3 is 15 residues long. The CDR3 sequence is CASSLFGTVNTEAFF. The CDR3, as DNA: TGCGCCAGCAGCTTGTTCGGGACGGTTAACACTGAAGCTTTCTTT.

V and J are TRBV11-2 and TRBJ2-1, with 10 bases identical to TRBD2. This CDR3 comprises 17 residues. CDR1 and CDR2 (germline): SGHAT, FQNNGV. V trimming: 2 bases; J trimming: 4 bases; junction bases outside the gene matches: 8. The CDR3: CASSLTLRTSGYNEQFF. CDR3 coding DNA: TGTGCCAGCAGCTTAACGCTGAGGACTAGCGGATACAATGAGCAGTTCTTC.

This clone has a single count. CDR3 nucleotide sequence: TGTGCCAGCAGTCACCAGTTATCCTACGAGCAGTACTTC. It is translated as CASSHQLSYEQYF. The chain carries TRBV27 and TRBJ2-7; D uncertain. Trimming removed 5 bases at V and 1 base at J, with 9 bases between. From germline, CDR1 is MNHEY and CDR2 SMNVEV (reference sequence). CDR3 length: 13 amino acids.

The chain joins TRBV5-1 to TRBJ2-3; D remains unclear. The germline V gene encodes CDR1 SGHRS and CDR2 YFSETQ. Trimming stripped 1 base from V and 0 bases from J, with 9 bases between. This CDR3 is built from 15 residues. The CDR3 region is CASSLFRSSTDTQYF. For the CDR3, the DNA is TGCGCCAGCAGCTTGTTCCGTTCTAGCACAGATACGCAGTATTTT.

The chain couples TRBV7-9 to TRBJ2-5; TRBD2 might be the D (5 bases). In germline, CDR1 is SEHNR, CDR2 FQNEAQ (reference sequence). The CDR3 consists of 15 residues. Between the trimmed V and J ends, which lost 3 bases and 1 base, there was a span of 12 bases. CDR3 region: CASSFSAVIQETQYF. The CDR3 bases are TGTGCCAGCAGCTTTTCAGCGGTAATCCAAGAGACCCAGTACTTC. Full variable domain (rest looked up from reference TRBV7-9 and TRBJ2-5): DTGVSQNPRHKITKRGQNVTFRCDPISEHNRLYWYRQTLGQGPEFLTYFQNEAQLEKSRLLSDRFSAERPKGSFSTLEIQRTEQGDSAMYLCASSFSAVIQETQYFGPGTRLLVL.

The chain couples TRBV2 to TRBJ1-2; 10 bases are shared with TRBD1. The junction had 18 bases not matched to a gene; V was cut back by 7 bases and J by 13 bases. CDR3 size: 15 residues. Germline loops: CDR1 SNHLY, CDR2 FYNNEI. The CDR3 bases are TGTGCCAGCATCCTCCACTCCGGGACAGGGGAAGTGGGCACCTTC. This encodes CASILHSGTGEVGTF.

The rearrangement joins TRBV29-1 to TRBJ2-1; D uncertain. This CDR3 comprises 12 residues. Germline CDR1 is SQVTM and CDR2 is ANQGSEA. Deletions cut 3 bases from V and 6 bases from J, with 9 bases between. This CDR3 is CSVDDSGNEQFF. The CDR3, as DNA: TGCAGCGTTGACGATTCGGGCAATGAGCAGTTCTTC.

On this clone: A read error may account for a junction end that differs from germline. For the CDR3, the DNA is TGTGCCGGCAGTCCCAGCCCGGGCACCGGGGAGCTGTTTTTT. It encodes CAGSPSPGTGELFF. The chain carries TRBV6-5 and TRBJ2-2, with D unclear. Looked up from germline, CDR1 is MNHEY and CDR2 is SVGAGI. This CDR3 comprises 14 residues.

The V gene is TRBV28, the J gene TRBJ1-2, with D hard to call. This CDR3 comprises 14 residues. Germline CDR1 and CDR2: MDHEN and SYDVKM. V was shortened by 0 bases and J by 1 base, with 6 bases between the two germline ends. The CDR3 protein is CASSLWRINYGYTF. As DNA, the CDR3 is TGTGCCAGCAGTTTATGGAGAATTAACTATGGCTACACCTTC.

The genes are TRBV5-5 and TRBJ1-3; no reliable D call. V was pared by 0 bases and J by 3 bases, with 7 bases between. The germline V gene encodes CDR1 SGHKS and CDR2 YYEKEE (reference sequence). The CDR3 runs to 14 residues. The CDR3 loop is CASSLEGGGNTIYF. The CDR3 nucleotides read TGTGCCAGCAGCTTGGAGGGTGGTGGAAACACCATATATTTT.

CDR3 coding DNA: TGTGCCAGCAGTACCTCCCTGGGGACTGAAGCTTTCTTT. Translation gives CASSTSLGTEAFF. The V and J genes are TRBV6-5 and TRBJ1-1; D remains unclear. The germline V gene has CDR1 MNHEY and CDR2 SVGAGI. Trimming cost V 5 bases and J 5 bases, with 12 bases left between them. There are 13 residues in the CDR3.

The chain combines TRBV27 with TRBJ1-1; a possible D gene is TRBD1 (5 bases). The CDR3 sequence is 15 residues long. Trimming stripped 1 base from V and 2 bases from J, with 11 bases between. Germline assignment: CDR1 MNHEY and CDR2 SMNVEV (reference sequence). The DNA of the CDR3 is TGTGCCAGCAGTTTATGGGGGGGGAGTAACACTGAAGCTTTCTTT. Translated: CASSLWGGSNTEAFF.

This chain uses TRBV14 with TRBJ2-7, with 13 nucleotides matching TRBD2. The CDR3 is 16 residues long. J gave up 0 bases and V 5 bases, and 4 bases lay outside the gene matches. Germline loops: CDR1 SGHDN, CDR2 FVKESK. CDR3 coding DNA: TGTGCCAGCAGCAAAGGGACTAGCGGGAACTCCTACGAGCAGTACTTC. Encoded protein: CASSKGTSGNSYEQYF.